The 26 T cell receptor beta chains below were found in one sample sequenced in a study of shared clonotypes between healthy human individuals (TCRdb year 2020). The library was made by the immunoSEQ multiplex PCR assay. TCRdb obtained this table from immuneACCESS and retained in-frame rearrangements with V and J assigned. These tables miss some clones; where compared with another copy, unresolved V genes account for less than half of the shortfall, and the remainder is unexplained. The sample yields approximately 500,000 clones; over 75% were counted once. The leading ten clones occupy roughly an eighth of the sample. Source material: PBMCs. The receptor source for this set is a woman aged 40 to 50 in good health. Some clones in this sample may be carry-over from other donors' samples.

The chain has TRBV5-4 and TRBJ2-3; 8 bases map to TRBD2. CDR1 and CDR2 from the germline V gene are SGHNT and YYREEE (reference sequence). The CDR3 loop spans 15 amino acids. Trimming cost V 1 base and J 3 bases; bases outside gene matches: 4. For the CDR3, the DNA is TGTGCCAGCAGCTTGACTAGCGGTTTGACAGATACGCAGTATTTT. Translating gives CASSLTSGLTDTQYF. Drawing the rest from reference TRBV5-4 and TRBJ2-3, the complete variable domain is ETGVTQSPTHLIKTRGQQVTLRCSSQSGHNTVSWYQQALGQGPQFIFQYYREEENGRGNFPPRFSGLQFPNYSSELNVNALELDDSALYLCASSLTSGLTDTQYFGPGTRLTVL.

Notes on this clone: With a far larger clone one base away, a read error is the likely cause. The chain combines TRBV11-2 with TRBJ2-2, with D hard to call. This CDR3 is built from 14 residues. Germline CDR1 is SGHAT and CDR2 is FQNNGV. The CDR3, as DNA: TGTACCAGCAGCACCCCAAGGAACACCGGGGAGCTGTTTTTT. Translating it yields CTSSTPRNTGELFF.

The chain uses TRBV19 and TRBJ2-7; D is possibly TRBD2 (5 bases). The CDR3 contains 14 residues. V was trimmed by 8 bases and J by 0 bases, leaving 14 bases between them. CDR1 and CDR2 (germline): LNHDA, SQIVND (reference sequence). The CDR3, as DNA: TGTGCCAGTTCGACCCCCGGGATCTCCTACGAGCAGTACTTC. Translating gives CASSTPGISYEQYF.

The V call is TRBV2, the J call TRBJ2-2; 9 positions match TRBD1. The CDR3 runs 14 residues. J was trimmed by 4 bases and V by 6 bases; bases with no gene match: 3. CDR1 SNHLY and CDR2 FYNNEI come from the germline V gene. CDR3 amino acids: CASRRDRATGELFF. CDR3 DNA sequence: TGTGCCAGCAGACGGGACAGGGCCACCGGGGAGCTGTTTTTT.

The V and J genes are TRBV11-2 and TRBJ2-7, with D maybe TRBD2 (5 bases). This CDR3 contains 14 residues. V was pared by 3 bases and J by 5 bases, with 14 bases between. CDR1 is SGHAT and CDR2 is FQNNGV in the germline V gene. The DNA of the CDR3 is TGTGCCAGCAGCTTGGGGTATGAGAGGGACGAGCAGTACTTC. Amino acid sequence: CASSLGYERDEQYF.

The V call is TRBV5-4, the J call TRBJ2-5, with D hard to call. V lost 0 bases, J lost 1 base, and 4 bases lay in between. Per germline, CDR1 SGHNT and CDR2 YYREEE (reference sequence). This CDR3 region has 13 residues. In DNA form, the CDR3 reads TGTGCCAGCAGCTTGGTGAGCCAAGAGACCCAGTACTTC. Residues: CASSLVSQETQYF.

The genes are TRBV9 and TRBJ2-2, with 7 nucleotides matching TRBD1. J lost 3 bases, V lost 8 bases, and 7 bases had no gene match. Germline CDR1 reads SGDLS; CDR2 reads YYNGEE. The CDR3 is 14 residues long. In DNA, the CDR3 is TGTGCCAGTTCCAAGGGGGCTTACACCGGGGAGCTGTTTTTT. Amino acids: CASSKGAYTGELFF.

This clone appeared many times. The sample holds other DNA sequences that translate to the same CDR3. This chain uses TRBV2 with TRBJ2-5; 11 nucleotides agree with TRBD2. The CDR3 has 14 residues. Germline V gene sequence: CDR1 SNHLY, CDR2 FYNNEI. Trimming cost V 7 bases and J 5 bases; bases outside gene matches: 6. The CDR3 DNA is TGTGCCAGCAAACTAGCGGGAGTTGGGGAGACCCAGTACTTC. It codes for CASKLAGVGETQYF.

The CDR3, as DNA: TGTGCCAGCAGCCCGGGACCGTCAGGAACTAATGAAAAACTGTTTTTT. Its translation is CASSPGPSGTNEKLFF. V is TRBV9 and J is TRBJ1-4, with D possibly TRBD1 on 5 matching bases. The germline V gene encodes CDR1 SGDLS and CDR2 YYNGEE. The CDR3 sequence is 16 residues long. Trimming left V 4 bases short and J 1 base short, with 14 bases between.

The V and J genes are TRBV15 and TRBJ2-7; D is uncertain. CDR3 length equals 12 residues. Trimming stripped 4 bases from V and 4 bases from J, with 8 bases between. The germline V gene encodes CDR1 LNHNV and CDR2 YYDKDF (reference sequence). CDR3 sequence reads: CATSMTRYEQYF. The CDR3 DNA reads as TGTGCCACCAGCATGACACGTTACGAGCAGTACTTC. Filled out from reference TRBV15 and TRBJ2-7, the complete variable domain reads DAMVIQNPRYQVTQFGKPVTLSCSQTLNHNVMYWYQQKSSQAPKLLFHYYDKDFNNEADTPDNFQSRRPNTSFCFLDIRSPGLGDTAMYLCATSMTRYEQYFGPGTRLTVT.

This rearrangement joins TRBV7-3 to TRBJ2-5, with a possible D match to TRBD2 (6 bases). The CDR3 length is 16 residues. The germline CDR1 and CDR2 sequences are SGHTA and FQGTGA. The germline V and J ends were trimmed by 2 bases and 2 bases, with 15 bases remaining between them. DNA of the CDR3: TGTGCCAGCAGCTTAGGAAACCGGGACTTACAAGAGACCCAGTACTTC. This sequence encodes CASSLGNRDLQETQYF. The variable domain in full, with the rest retrieved from reference TRBV7-3 and TRBJ2-5, is GAGVSQTPSNKVTEKGKYVELRCDPISGHTALYWYRQSLGQGPEFLIYFQGTGAADDSGLPNDRFFAVRPEGSVSTLKIQRTERGDSAVYLCASSLGNRDLQETQYFGPGTRLLVL.

The V call is TRBV2, the J call TRBJ2-1; no reliable D call. V was shortened by 6 bases and J by 4 bases, with 10 bases between the two germline ends. The germline V gene has CDR1 SNHLY and CDR2 FYNNEI. The CDR3 runs to 13 residues. The CDR3 region has the DNA TGTGCCAGCAGCTTCAGAATTTACAATGAGCAGTTCTTC. Translating it yields CASSFRIYNEQFF.

This chain uses TRBV27 with TRBJ2-5, with D possibly matching TRBD2 (6 bases). This CDR3 is built from 17 residues. The V gene lost 0 bases and the J gene lost 4 bases, with 18 bases spanning the gap. Per the germline V gene, CDR1 is MNHEY and CDR2 is SMNVEV (reference sequence). For the CDR3, the DNA is TGTGCCAGCAGTTTATCGGCAGCCGGGGGTAAATCAGAGACCCAGTACTTC. This translates into CASSLSAAGGKSETQYF.

This clone was counted between two and nine times. The same CDR3 is also encoded by other DNA sequences in this sample. The V call is TRBV6-5, the J call TRBJ2-7; D gene ambiguous. The CDR3 consists of 12 residues. Per germline, CDR1 MNHEY and CDR2 SVGAGI. V was cut by 2 bases and J by 2 bases, with 4 bases left in between. CDR3 coding DNA: TGTGCCAGCAGTTACAGTCCCTACGAGCAGTACTTC. Residues: CASSYSPYEQYF.

The chain is built from TRBV27 and TRBJ2-5; D remains ambiguous. CDR1 is MNHEY and CDR2 is SMNVEV in the germline V gene (reference sequence). The CDR3 is made up of 14 amino acids. V lost 5 bases to trimming and J lost 5 bases, with 15 bases between them. The DNA of the CDR3 is TGTGCCAGCAGTCAATCCCGGTATCGGGAGACCCAGTACTTC. It is translated as CASSQSRYRETQYF.

The chain has TRBV6-1 and TRBJ2-7, with 8 positions matching TRBD2. Germline V gives CDR1 MNHNS, CDR2 SASEGT. The junction had 7 bases not matched to a gene; V was cut back by 6 bases and J by 0 bases. The CDR3 sequence is 15 residues long. The CDR3 region is CASRTYAGGSYEQYF. The CDR3 nucleotides are TGTGCCAGCAGGACCTACGCGGGAGGCTCCTACGAGCAGTACTTC.

This sequence joins TRBV30 and TRBJ2-7, with D possibly TRBD2 on 5 matching bases. This CDR3 region has 15 residues. Per the germline V gene, CDR1 is GTSNPN and CDR2 is SVGIG (reference sequence). Trimming removed 0 bases at V and 0 bases at J, with 12 bases between. Written as DNA, the CDR3 is TGTGCCTGGAGTGTATTGGCCCGGGACTCCTACGAGCAGTACTTC. Translated, it gives CAWSVLARDSYEQYF.

V usage is TRBV5-5 and J usage is TRBJ2-1; 7 nucleotides match TRBD2. V shed 6 bases and J 5 bases; nucleotides not matched to a gene: 11. The CDR3 covers 15 residues. Germline CDR1 is SGHKS and CDR2 is YYEKEE (reference sequence). CDR3 loop: CASTLRGAGNNEQFF. The CDR3 bases are TGTGCCAGCACCCTGCGTGGAGCGGGAAACAATGAGCAGTTCTTC.

This chain links TRBV28 with TRBJ2-1; no firm D call. V was pared by 6 bases and J by 7 bases, with 7 bases between. Germline V gene lookup returns CDR1 MDHEN and CDR2 SYDVKM. The CDR3 is 11 residues long. CDR3: CASRVRNEQFF. CDR3 DNA sequence: TGTGCCAGCAGAGTCCGGAATGAGCAGTTCTTC. Full variable domain (remainder filled in from reference TRBV28 and TRBJ2-1): DVKVTQSSRYLVKRTGEKVFLECVQDMDHENMFWYRQDPGLGLRLIYFSYDVKMKEKGDIPEGYSVSREKKERFSLILESASTNQTSMYLCASRVRNEQFFGPGTRLTVL.

The chain carries TRBV5-1 and TRBJ2-6; tentatively, D is TRBD2 (5 bases). The CDR3 has 16 residues. Germline lookup yields CDR1 SGHRS and CDR2 YFSETQ. V lost 1 base to trimming and J lost 0 bases, with 8 bases between them. The DNA of the CDR3 is TGCGCCAGCAGCTTGTCGGGAAGCTCTGGGGCCAACGTCCTGACTTTC. This sequence encodes CASSLSGSSGANVLTF.

V gene TRBV9 combines with J gene TRBJ1-1, with D unresolved. The ends were cut back, 0 bases at V and 5 bases at J, with 17 bases in the middle. The CDR3 consists of 16 residues. In germline, CDR1 is SGDLS, CDR2 YYNGEE. The CDR3 DNA reads as TGTGCCAGCAGCGTAGCCCCAGAGTTGGGGATAACTGAAGCTTTCTTT. It is translated as CASSVAPELGITEAFF. The full variable domain, completed using reference TRBV9 and TRBJ1-1, is DSGVTQTPKHLITATGQRVTLRCSPRSGDLSVYWYQQSLDQGLQFLIQYYNGEERAKGNILERFSAQQFPDLHSELNLSSLELGDSALYFCASSVAPELGITEAFFGQGTRLTVV.

Comments on this clone: One end of the junction varies from germline; a read error may be responsible. The genes are TRBV18 and TRBJ2-1; D not certain. CDR1 is KGHSH and CDR2 is LQKENI in the germline V gene. This CDR3 is 16 amino acids long. The CDR3 region is CASSPGARRSSNEQFF. CDR3 coding DNA: TGTGCCAGCTCACCGGGTGCGAGAAGGTCCTCCAATGAGCAGTTCTTC.

The gene calls are TRBV7-9 and TRBJ2-2, with 12 nucleotides matching TRBD2. The CDR3 length is 14 residues. Germline CDR1 SEHNR, CDR2 FQNEAQ (reference sequence). Losses at the gene ends were 5 bases for V and 8 bases for J; bases not matched to a gene: 3. Written as DNA, the CDR3 is TGTGCCAGCAGCAGGACTAGCGGGATGGGGGAGCTGTTTTTT. Protein product: CASSRTSGMGELFF. Together with reference TRBV7-9 and TRBJ2-2, the CDR3 gives the full variable domain: DTGVSQNPRHKITKRGQNVTFRCDPISEHNRLYWYRQTLGQGPEFLTYFQNEAQLEKSRLLSDRFSAERPKGSFSTLEIQRTEQGDSAMYLCASSRTSGMGELFFGEGSRLTVL.

CDR3 coding DNA: TGTGCCAGCAAGGCCCACGAGCAGTACTTC. Its protein is CASKAHEQYF. The gene calls are TRBV11-2 and TRBJ2-7, with D unresolved. Germline V gene lookup returns CDR1 SGHAT and CDR2 FQNNGV. Trimming pared 7 bases from V and 5 bases from J, leaving 6 bases between. CDR3 size: 10 residues.

The V gene is TRBV30, the J gene TRBJ2-2; no clear D gene. This CDR3 comprises 15 residues. Trimming stripped 0 bases from V and 7 bases from J, with 15 bases between. Germline-derived CDR1 and CDR2 are GTSNPN and SVGIG (reference sequence). The CDR3 loop reads CAWSVQTDWGGELFF. Written as DNA, the CDR3 is TGTGCCTGGAGTGTACAAACAGACTGGGGCGGGGAGCTGTTTTTT. The full variable domain, with the rest looked up from reference TRBV30 and TRBJ2-2, is SQTIHQWPATLVQPVGSPLSLECTVEGTSNPNLYWYRQAAGRGLQLLFYSVGIGQISSEVPQNLSASRPQDRQFILSSKKLLLSDSGFYLCAWSVQTDWGGELFFGEGSRLTVL.

V and J are TRBV19 and TRBJ1-5, with 7 bases aligning to TRBD1. V lost 6 bases to trimming and J lost 1 base; unmatched junction nucleotides: 6. Looked up from germline, CDR1 is LNHDA and CDR2 is SQIVND (reference sequence). The CDR3 runs to 15 residues. The CDR3 DNA sequence: TGTGCCAGTAGGCAACCAGGGGGGAGCAATCAGCCCCAGCATTTT. Its protein is CASRQPGGSNQPQHF.